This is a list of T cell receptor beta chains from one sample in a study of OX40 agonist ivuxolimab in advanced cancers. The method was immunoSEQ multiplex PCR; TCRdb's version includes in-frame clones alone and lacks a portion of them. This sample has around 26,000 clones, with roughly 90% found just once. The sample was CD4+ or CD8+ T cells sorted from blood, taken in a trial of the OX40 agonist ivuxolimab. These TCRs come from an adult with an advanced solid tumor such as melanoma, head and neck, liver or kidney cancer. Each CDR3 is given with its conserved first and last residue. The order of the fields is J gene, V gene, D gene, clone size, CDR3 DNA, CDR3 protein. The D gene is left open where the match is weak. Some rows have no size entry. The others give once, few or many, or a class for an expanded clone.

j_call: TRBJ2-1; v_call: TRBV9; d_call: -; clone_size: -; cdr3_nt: TGTGCCAGCAGCGTAGGATACAATGAGCAGTTCTTC; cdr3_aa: CASSVGYNEQFF
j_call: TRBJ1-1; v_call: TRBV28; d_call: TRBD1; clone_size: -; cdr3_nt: TGTGCCAGCAGTTCAGACAGGGTGAACACTGAAGCTTTCTTT; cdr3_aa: CASSSDRVNTEAFF
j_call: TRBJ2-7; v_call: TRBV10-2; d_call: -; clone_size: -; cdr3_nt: TGCGCCAGCAGTGAGTCAGGGGCCTACGAGCAGTACTTC; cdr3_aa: CASSESGAYEQYF
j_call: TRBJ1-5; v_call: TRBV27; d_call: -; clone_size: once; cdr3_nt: TGTGCCAGCAGTTTCGGGGGGAAGAGCAATCAGCCCCAGCATTTT; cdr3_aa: CASSFGGKSNQPQHF
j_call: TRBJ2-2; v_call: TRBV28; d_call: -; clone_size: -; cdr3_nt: TGTGCCAGCAGTTTCGCCGTCAGGGACACCGGGGAGCTGTTTTTT; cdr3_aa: CASSFAVRDTGELFF
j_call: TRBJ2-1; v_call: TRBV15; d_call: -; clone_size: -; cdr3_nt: TGTGCCACCAGCAGTCTCAGGGATTACAATGAGCAGTTCTTC; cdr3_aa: CATSSLRDYNEQFF
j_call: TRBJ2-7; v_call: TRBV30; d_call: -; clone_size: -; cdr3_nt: TGTGCCTGGGACCAGGGTACTTACGAGCAGTACTTC; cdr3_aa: CAWDQGTYEQYF
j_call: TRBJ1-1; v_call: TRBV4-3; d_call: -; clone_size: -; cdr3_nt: TGCGCCAGCAGCCAAGATTGGAGCACTGAAGCTTTCTTT; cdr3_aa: CASSQDWSTEAFF
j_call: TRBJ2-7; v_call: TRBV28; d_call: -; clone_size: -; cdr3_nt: TGTGCCAGCAGTTTTATCCGCGGGATCTACGAGCAGTACTTC; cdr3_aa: CASSFIRGIYEQYF
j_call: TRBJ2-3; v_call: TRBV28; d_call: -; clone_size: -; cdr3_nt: TGTGCCAGCACGACCCGCGCGGCGGGGACAGATACGCAGTATTTT; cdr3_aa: CASTTRAAGTDTQYF
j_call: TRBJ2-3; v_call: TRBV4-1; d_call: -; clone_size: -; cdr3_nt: TGCGCCAGCAGCCAAGAAGGGAGACTCACAGATACGCAGTATTTT; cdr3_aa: CASSQEGRLTDTQYF